The rows below give T cell receptor beta chains drawn from one sample of a study of cytotoxic CD8 clonotypes in ibrutinib-treated CLL. The assay was immunoSEQ multiplex PCR, and TCRdb's table has in-frame clones only and misses some. Found here are 130,000 to 150,000 clones, about four fifths of them singletons; the top ten hold roughly 13%. The sequenced sample was PBMCs, obtained after 12 months of ibrutinib treatment. Receptors originate from a human donor with chronic lymphocytic leukemia. The CDR3 runs from the conserved cysteine through the conserved F or W. Each record gives: CDR3 protein, V gene.

CDR3 protein: CASSRGRGSNQPQHF
V gene: TRBV27

CDR3 protein: CASSLEVGGAGGNTIYF
V gene: TRBV7-7

CDR3 protein: CASSLFSKLTDTQYF
V gene: TRBV7-2

CDR3 protein: CASSLAPGYNEQFF
V gene: TRBV7-2

CDR3 protein: CASSFVLSSYNEQFF
V gene: TRBV7-9

CDR3 protein: CASSWGVAGSSYEQYF
V gene: TRBV19

CDR3 protein: CASSLDSPGRETQYF
V gene: TRBV5-1

CDR3 protein: CASSPRTSWVETQYF
V gene: TRBV2

CDR3 protein: CASSRTGGSVETQYF
V gene: TRBV5-1

CDR3 protein: CASSFFRTSADSYEQYF
V gene: TRBV7-9